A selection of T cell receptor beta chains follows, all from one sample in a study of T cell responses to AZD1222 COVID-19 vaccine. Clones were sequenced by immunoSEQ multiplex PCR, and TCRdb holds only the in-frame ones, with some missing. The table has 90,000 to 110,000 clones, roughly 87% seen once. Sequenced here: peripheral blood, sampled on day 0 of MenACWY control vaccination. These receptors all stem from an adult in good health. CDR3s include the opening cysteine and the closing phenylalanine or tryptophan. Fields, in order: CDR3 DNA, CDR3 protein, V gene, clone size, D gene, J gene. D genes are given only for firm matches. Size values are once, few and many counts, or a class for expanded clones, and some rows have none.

CDR3 DNA: TGTGCCAGCAGTGAATCTGGGTCAGGGGAAAGGTATGGCTACACCTTC
CDR3 protein: CASSESGSGERYGYTF
V gene: TRBV2
clone size: -
D gene: -
J gene: TRBJ1-2

CDR3 DNA: TGTGCCAGCAGCCAAGATGGCAGGGACTACGAGCAGTACTTC
CDR3 protein: CASSQDGRDYEQYF
V gene: TRBV4-2
clone size: -
D gene: -
J gene: TRBJ2-7

CDR3 DNA: TGTGCCAGCAGCCAAAAGGGAAACACTGAAGCTTTCTTT
CDR3 protein: CASSQKGNTEAFF
V gene: TRBV3-1/TRBV3-2
clone size: -
D gene: -
J gene: TRBJ1-1

CDR3 DNA: TGTGCCTGGAGTCCTCGATCCTATGGCTACACCTTC
CDR3 protein: CAWSPRSYGYTF
V gene: TRBV30
clone size: once
D gene: -
J gene: TRBJ1-2

CDR3 DNA: TGCGCCAGCAGCGCCTGGACAGGGGGCTACGAGCAGTACTTC
CDR3 protein: CASSAWTGGYEQYF
V gene: TRBV5-1
clone size: -
D gene: TRBD1
J gene: TRBJ2-7

CDR3 DNA: TGTGCCAGCAGCTTCGGGGCTGAAGCTAACTATGGCTACACCTTC
CDR3 protein: CASSFGAEANYGYTF
V gene: TRBV7-2
clone size: few
D gene: -
J gene: TRBJ1-2

CDR3 DNA: TGTGCCAGCACGGGCGGAGCTAATTCACCCCTCCACTTT
CDR3 protein: CASTGGANSPLHF
V gene: TRBV28
clone size: -
D gene: -
J gene: TRBJ1-6

CDR3 DNA: TGTGCCAGCAGCTTGTCAGGGGGCGCGACCTACGAGCAGTACTTC
CDR3 protein: CASSLSGGATYEQYF
V gene: TRBV7-8
clone size: once
D gene: TRBD1
J gene: TRBJ2-7

CDR3 DNA: TGCGCCAGCAGCTTGGTGGCTAGCGGGGGGTCGGGAGATACGCAGTATTTT
CDR3 protein: CASSLVASGGSGDTQYF
V gene: TRBV5-1
clone size: -
D gene: TRBD2
J gene: TRBJ2-3

CDR3 DNA: TGTGCCAGCAGCTTAACTAGCGGGAGGGTGAGGTTCTTC
CDR3 protein: CASSLTSGRVRFF
V gene: TRBV7-2
clone size: -
D gene: TRBD2
J gene: TRBJ2-1

CDR3 DNA: TGTGCCAGTATGGGCACCCCGAACACTGAAGCTTTCTTT
CDR3 protein: CASMGTPNTEAFF
V gene: TRBV19
clone size: -
D gene: -
J gene: TRBJ1-1

CDR3 DNA: TGTGCCAGCAGTTTAGGAGGGGCCTATGGCTACACCTTC
CDR3 protein: CASSLGGAYGYTF
V gene: TRBV28
clone size: -
D gene: -
J gene: TRBJ1-2

CDR3 DNA: TGCGCCAGCAGCCATCGGACTAGCGGGTTCTCCGAGCAGTACTTC
CDR3 protein: CASSHRTSGFSEQYF
V gene: TRBV4-3
clone size: -
D gene: TRBD2
J gene: TRBJ2-7

CDR3 DNA: TGTGCCAGCAGTGTCACACTTGGTGGGACAGGAGGGGGCTACACCTTC
CDR3 protein: CASSVTLGGTGGGYTF
V gene: TRBV28
clone size: -
D gene: TRBD1
J gene: TRBJ1-2

CDR3 DNA: TGTGCCAGCAGTTTCCGGAGACACAATGAGCAGTTCTTC
CDR3 protein: CASSFRRHNEQFF
V gene: TRBV27
clone size: -
D gene: -
J gene: TRBJ2-1

CDR3 DNA: TGTGCCAGCAGTGTTACGGGACAGAGATCCTACGAGCAGTACTTC
CDR3 protein: CASSVTGQRSYEQYF
V gene: TRBV28
clone size: -
D gene: TRBD1
J gene: TRBJ2-7

CDR3 DNA: TGTGCCAGCTCAGGAGGGACAGGGGACGGTAGCACTGAAGCTTTCTTT
CDR3 protein: CASSGGTGDGSTEAFF
V gene: TRBV18
clone size: -
D gene: TRBD1
J gene: TRBJ1-1

CDR3 DNA: TGTGCCAGCAGCTTAGTGAGGCAGGGGGGCGATGAGCAGTTCTTC
CDR3 protein: CASSLVRQGGDEQFF
V gene: TRBV7-8
clone size: -
D gene: -
J gene: TRBJ2-1

CDR3 DNA: TGTGCCTGGAGTGTAGTGGGTTCGGTGAACACTGAAGCTTTCTTT
CDR3 protein: CAWSVVGSVNTEAFF
V gene: TRBV30
clone size: few
D gene: -
J gene: TRBJ1-1

CDR3 DNA: TGTGCCAGCAGTCCCGTGGGCGTCCTGAACACTGAAGCTTTCTTT
CDR3 protein: CASSPVGVLNTEAFF
V gene: TRBV6-5
clone size: -
D gene: -
J gene: TRBJ1-1

CDR3 DNA: TGTGCCAGCAGCCTCCGATTTCGCGTGTCCTACAATGAGCAGTTCTTC
CDR3 protein: CASSLRFRVSYNEQFF
V gene: TRBV7-2
clone size: -
D gene: -
J gene: TRBJ2-1

CDR3 DNA: TGTGCCAGCAGTTCACAGGGAGGGGACACTGAAGCTTTCTTT
CDR3 protein: CASSSQGGDTEAFF
V gene: TRBV2
clone size: -
D gene: -
J gene: TRBJ1-1

CDR3 DNA: TGTGCCAGCAGTTTACCCCTCTTGAACACTGAAGCTTTCTTT
CDR3 protein: CASSLPLLNTEAFF
V gene: TRBV28
clone size: -
D gene: -
J gene: TRBJ1-1

CDR3 DNA: TGTGCCAGCAGCTCATCTTCAGCTAACTATGGCTACACCTTC
CDR3 protein: CASSSSSANYGYTF
V gene: TRBV7-3
clone size: -
D gene: -
J gene: TRBJ1-2

CDR3 DNA: TGTGCCTTCTTTCCGGGGAGCTCCTATAATTCACCCCTCCACTTT
CDR3 protein: CAFFPGSSYNSPLHF
V gene: TRBV30
clone size: -
D gene: -
J gene: TRBJ1-6

CDR3 DNA: TGCGCCAGCAGCAGCAGGGGGCGCGAGCAGTACTTC
CDR3 protein: CASSSRGREQYF
V gene: TRBV5-1
clone size: -
D gene: TRBD1
J gene: TRBJ2-7

CDR3 DNA: TGTGCCAGCAGCATTACAGGTTATAATGAAAAACTGTTTTTT
CDR3 protein: CASSITGYNEKLFF
V gene: TRBV7-2
clone size: -
D gene: -
J gene: TRBJ1-4

CDR3 DNA: TGCGCCAGCAGCCAGGGGCTCCCAGGGTCACCCCTCCACTTT
CDR3 protein: CASSQGLPGSPLHF
V gene: TRBV4-3
clone size: few
D gene: -
J gene: TRBJ1-6

CDR3 DNA: TGTGCCAGCAGCACAGGGGGCTCGTTGCCCCAGCATTTT
CDR3 protein: CASSTGGSLPQHF
V gene: TRBV6-2/TRBV6-3
clone size: -
D gene: TRBD1
J gene: TRBJ1-5

CDR3 DNA: TGTGCCAGCAGAAGACAGGGGGCCACTGAAGCTTTCTTT
CDR3 protein: CASRRQGATEAFF
V gene: TRBV7-9
clone size: -
D gene: TRBD1
J gene: TRBJ1-1

CDR3 DNA: TGTGCCTGGAGTCGCAGGGGAGGAGTTTCCTATGGCTACACCTTC
CDR3 protein: CAWSRRGGVSYGYTF
V gene: TRBV30
clone size: -
D gene: -
J gene: TRBJ1-2

CDR3 DNA: TGTGCCAGCAGTTACTCGGGGGATGGCTACACCTTC
CDR3 protein: CASSYSGDGYTF
V gene: TRBV6-2/TRBV6-3
clone size: -
D gene: -
J gene: TRBJ1-2

CDR3 DNA: TGCGCCAGCAGCTTTTCGCTGACTGGAAACACCATATATTTT
CDR3 protein: CASSFSLTGNTIYF
V gene: TRBV5-1
clone size: -
D gene: -
J gene: TRBJ1-3

CDR3 DNA: TGTGCCAGCAGCCAAGAAGGGCCGGGAACTTATGGCTACACCTTC
CDR3 protein: CASSQEGPGTYGYTF
V gene: TRBV3-1/TRBV3-2
clone size: -
D gene: -
J gene: TRBJ1-2

CDR3 DNA: TGTGCCAGTACCGCGGGACAGAAAGATTCACCCCTCCACTTT
CDR3 protein: CASTAGQKDSPLHF
V gene: TRBV19
clone size: -
D gene: TRBD1
J gene: TRBJ1-6

CDR3 DNA: TGTGCCACCAGTGATTTCGGTGGGCCCGCAGAAGAGACCCAGTACTTC
CDR3 protein: CATSDFGGPAEETQYF
V gene: TRBV24-1
clone size: -
D gene: -
J gene: TRBJ2-5

CDR3 DNA: TGCGCCAGCAGCCTTGAGACAGGGTCCTACAATGAGCAGTTCTTC
CDR3 protein: CASSLETGSYNEQFF
V gene: TRBV5-1
clone size: -
D gene: TRBD1
J gene: TRBJ2-1

CDR3 DNA: TGCGCCAGCAGACAGGGGGCTCGTTTATTACGTTCACCCCTCCACTTT
CDR3 protein: CASRQGARLLRSPLHF
V gene: TRBV4-3
clone size: -
D gene: TRBD1
J gene: TRBJ1-6

CDR3 DNA: TGCGCCAGCAGCCCCCGGGACAGGTACTTGGAGTGGAAAGCTTTCTTT
CDR3 protein: CASSPRDRYLEWKAFF
V gene: TRBV4-1
clone size: -
D gene: TRBD1
J gene: TRBJ1-1

CDR3 DNA: TGCAGCGTTGAAGATCCGGTGGGACGGAACACTGAAGCTTTCTTT
CDR3 protein: CSVEDPVGRNTEAFF
V gene: TRBV29-1
clone size: -
D gene: -
J gene: TRBJ1-1

CDR3 DNA: TGTGCCAGCAGCGGCCGGGAAGGCGGTTCACCCCTCCACTTT
CDR3 protein: CASSGREGGSPLHF
V gene: TRBV7-9
clone size: once
D gene: -
J gene: TRBJ1-6

CDR3 DNA: TGTGCCAGCAGCTTTCTAGGCAGGGACGTTCCCTCCTACGAGCAGTACTTC
CDR3 protein: CASSFLGRDVPSYEQYF
V gene: TRBV7-2
clone size: once
D gene: -
J gene: TRBJ2-7

CDR3 DNA: TGCGCCAGCAGCCAAGAGTCCGGAGAGACCCAGTACTTC
CDR3 protein: CASSQESGETQYF
V gene: TRBV4-1
clone size: once
D gene: -
J gene: TRBJ2-5

CDR3 DNA: TGTGCCAGCAGTCTGGGGGACAACAATCAGCCCCAGCATTTT
CDR3 protein: CASSLGDNNQPQHF
V gene: TRBV28
clone size: -
D gene: -
J gene: TRBJ1-5

CDR3 DNA: TGTGCCAGCAGCCAACAGGGCACTGAAGCTTTCTTT
CDR3 protein: CASSQQGTEAFF
V gene: TRBV7-8
clone size: -
D gene: -
J gene: TRBJ1-1

CDR3 DNA: TGTGCCAGGGAGCCAGGCGACCGCTCTGGGGCCAACGTCCTGACTTTC
CDR3 protein: CAREPGDRSGANVLTF
V gene: TRBV19
clone size: -
D gene: -
J gene: TRBJ2-6

CDR3 DNA: TGTGCCAGCGGGACAGGGGGAACCGGGGAGCTGTTTTTT
CDR3 protein: CASGTGGTGELFF
V gene: TRBV6-5
clone size: -
D gene: TRBD1
J gene: TRBJ2-2

CDR3 DNA: TGTGCCAGCAGCCCGGACAGAACCTATGGCTACACCTTC
CDR3 protein: CASSPDRTYGYTF
V gene: TRBV12-3/TRBV12-4
clone size: -
D gene: -
J gene: TRBJ1-2

CDR3 DNA: TGCGCCAGCAGCCAAGATACAGGGGCTGACTATGGCTACACCTTC
CDR3 protein: CASSQDTGADYGYTF
V gene: TRBV4-3
clone size: -
D gene: TRBD1
J gene: TRBJ1-2

CDR3 DNA: TGTGCCAGCAGCCATCCATTAGGGGACCGAGAAGCTTTCTTT
CDR3 protein: CASSHPLGDREAFF
V gene: TRBV11-2
clone size: once
D gene: -
J gene: TRBJ1-1

CDR3 DNA: TGTGCCAGCAGCGTAGGACAGGGTGGGACAGATACGCAGTATTTT
CDR3 protein: CASSVGQGGTDTQYF
V gene: TRBV9
clone size: -
D gene: TRBD1
J gene: TRBJ2-3

CDR3 DNA: TGTGCCAGCAGCTTAAACGTCCGTACTGAAGCTTTCTTT
CDR3 protein: CASSLNVRTEAFF
V gene: TRBV7-3
clone size: -
D gene: -
J gene: TRBJ1-1

CDR3 DNA: TGTGCCAGCAGCCAGCTCACGGGACAGCCAGGTCAGCCCCAGCATTTT
CDR3 protein: CASSQLTGQPGQPQHF
V gene: TRBV7-2
clone size: few
D gene: TRBD1
J gene: TRBJ1-5

CDR3 DNA: TGTGCCAGCAGCTTTGATATGAACACTGAAGCTTTCTTT
CDR3 protein: CASSFDMNTEAFF
V gene: TRBV11-3
clone size: -
D gene: -
J gene: TRBJ1-1

CDR3 DNA: TGTGCCAGCAGCCCGCAGGGAGGCTTATATGGCTACACCTTC
CDR3 protein: CASSPQGGLYGYTF
V gene: TRBV7-2
clone size: -
D gene: -
J gene: TRBJ1-2